This T cell receptor (beta chain) comes out of a study of T cells in localized non-small cell lung cancer. In germline, CDR1 is SGHTA, CDR2 FQGNSA. The CDR3 is 11 residues long. Trimming cost V 10 bases and J 4 bases, with 10 bases left between them. The repertoire was sequenced with immunoSEQ multiplex PCR; TCRdb's copy has only in-frame clones and lacks some. This table has around 100,000 clones, 80% to 90% appearing once. The chain links TRBV7-2 to TRBJ1-2; TRBD1 is a possible D gene (5 bases). The sample here was peripheral blood, taken before any cancer treatment. This receptor was identified in a man aged 40-75 years with stage I squamous cell lung carcinoma. The DNA of the CDR3 is TGTGCCACCCCACAGGTCTATGGCTACACCTTC. Amino acid sequence: CATPQVYGYTF. Filled out from reference TRBV7-2 and TRBJ1-2, the complete variable domain reads GAGVSQSPSNKVTEKGKDVELRCDPISGHTALYWYRQSLGQGLEFLIYFQGNSAPDKSGLPSDRFSAERTGGSVSTLTIQRTQQEDSAVYLCATPQVYGYTFGSGTRLTVV.